The 3 T cell receptor beta chains listed next were all sequenced from one sample in a study of T-cell memory formation after mild COVID-19. TCRdb ran MiXCR on the 5' RACE reads and lists one entry per CDR3 protein. The sample has roughly 480,000 distinct CDR3 sequences; around 27% are singletons. Input material: PBMCs or a T cell subset sorted from them (not recorded which). The receptors here all came from an adult woman who had mild COVID-19 (a few samples of this study predate the infection). Cell type and time point are not known.

CDR3 DNA sequence: TGTGCCAGCAGCCCCGGCAGGGGACGAAATCAGCCCCAGCATTTT. Residues: CASSPGRGRNQPQHF. The chain employs TRBV7-2 and TRBJ1-5; D perhaps matches TRBD1 (6 bases). The CDR3 totals 15 residues. From germline, CDR1 is SGHTA and CDR2 FQGNSA. Trimming stripped 5 bases from V and 4 bases from J, with 15 bases between.

This clonotype was recorded a few times. This chain connects TRBV10-3 to TRBJ2-4, with TRBD1 matching 7 bases. The V segment lost 4 bases and the J segment 3 bases; nucleotides outside the gene matches: 3. The CDR3 consists of 14 residues. The germline V gene encodes CDR1 ENHRY and CDR2 SYGVKD. CDR3 in DNA: TGTGCCATCAGTGTTGGACAGGACAAAAACATTCAGTACTTC. As protein: CAISVGQDKNIQYF.

This clonotype was recorded a few times. V and J are TRBV5-1 and TRBJ1-2, with D maybe TRBD1 (5 bases). The CDR3 contains 15 residues. Germline V gives CDR1 SGHRS, CDR2 YFSETQ. V lost 2 bases and J lost 5, with 16 bases in between. CDR3 sequence reads: CASSFGTALRYGYTF. The CDR3 DNA is TGCGCCAGCAGCTTCGGGACCGCCCTGAGGTATGGCTACACCTTC.